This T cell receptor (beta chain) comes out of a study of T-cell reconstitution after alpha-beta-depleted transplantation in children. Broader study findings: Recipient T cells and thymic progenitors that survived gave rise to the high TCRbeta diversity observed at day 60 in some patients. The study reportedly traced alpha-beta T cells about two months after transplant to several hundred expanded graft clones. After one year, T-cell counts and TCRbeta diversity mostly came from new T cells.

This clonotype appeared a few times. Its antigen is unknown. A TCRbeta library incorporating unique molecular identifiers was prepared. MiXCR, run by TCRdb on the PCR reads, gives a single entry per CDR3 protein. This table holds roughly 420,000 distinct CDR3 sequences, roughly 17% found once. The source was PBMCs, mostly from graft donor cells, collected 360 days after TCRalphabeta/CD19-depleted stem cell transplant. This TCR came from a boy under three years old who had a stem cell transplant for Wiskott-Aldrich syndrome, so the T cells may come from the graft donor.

The CDR3 sequence is CASSLAGQAISYEQYF. In nucleotides, the CDR3 is TGCGCCAGCAGCTTAGCAGGACAGGCCATCTCCTACGAGCAGTACTTC. The chain employs TRBV5-1 and TRBJ2-7, with 7 bases fitting TRBD1. The CDR3 is 16 residues long. Germline values: CDR1 SGHRS, CDR2 YFSETQ. J lost 0 bases, V lost 2 bases, and 8 bases had no gene match.